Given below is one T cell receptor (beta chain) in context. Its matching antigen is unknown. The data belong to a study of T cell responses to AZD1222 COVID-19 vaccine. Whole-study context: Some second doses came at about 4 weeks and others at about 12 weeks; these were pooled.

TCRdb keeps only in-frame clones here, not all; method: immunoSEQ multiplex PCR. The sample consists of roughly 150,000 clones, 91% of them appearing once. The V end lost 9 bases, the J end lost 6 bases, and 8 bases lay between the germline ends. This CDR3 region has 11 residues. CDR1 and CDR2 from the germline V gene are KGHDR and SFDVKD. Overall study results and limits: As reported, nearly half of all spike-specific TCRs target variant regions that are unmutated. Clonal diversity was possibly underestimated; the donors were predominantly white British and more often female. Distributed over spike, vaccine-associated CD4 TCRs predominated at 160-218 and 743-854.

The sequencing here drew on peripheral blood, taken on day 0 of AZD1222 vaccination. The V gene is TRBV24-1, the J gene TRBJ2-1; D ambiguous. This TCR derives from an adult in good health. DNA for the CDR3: TGTGCCACCTCCGGTCCCAATGAGCAGTTCTTC. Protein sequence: CATSGPNEQFF.